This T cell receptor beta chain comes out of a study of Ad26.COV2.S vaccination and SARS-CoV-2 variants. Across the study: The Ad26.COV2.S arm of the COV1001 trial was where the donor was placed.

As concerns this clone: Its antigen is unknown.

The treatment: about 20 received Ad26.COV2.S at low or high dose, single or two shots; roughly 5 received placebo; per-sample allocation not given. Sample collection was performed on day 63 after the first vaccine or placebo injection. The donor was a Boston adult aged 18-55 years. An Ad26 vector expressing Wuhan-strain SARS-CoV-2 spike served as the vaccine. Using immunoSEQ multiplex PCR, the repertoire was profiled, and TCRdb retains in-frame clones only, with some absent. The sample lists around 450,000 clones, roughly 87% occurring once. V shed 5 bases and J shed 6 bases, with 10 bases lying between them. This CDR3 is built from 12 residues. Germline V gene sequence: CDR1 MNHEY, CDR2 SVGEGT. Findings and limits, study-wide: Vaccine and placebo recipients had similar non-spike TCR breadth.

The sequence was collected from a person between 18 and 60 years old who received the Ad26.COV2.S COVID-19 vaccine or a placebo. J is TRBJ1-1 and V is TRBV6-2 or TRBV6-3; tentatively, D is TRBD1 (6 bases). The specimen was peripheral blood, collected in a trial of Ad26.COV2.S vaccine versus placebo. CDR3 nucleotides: TGTGCCAGCAGTACAGGGACCGCTGAAGCTTTCTTT. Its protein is CASSTGTAEAFF.